This TCR beta chain was sequenced in a study of blood T cell repertoires in COVID-19. Data came from immunoSEQ multiplex PCR; TCRdb stores just in-frame clones and leaves some out. This repertoire shows about 270,000 clones, about 76% found once; its top ten account for 2.5% to 3%. The CDR3 has 14 residues. The sequencing input was peripheral blood. The TCR originated in a woman in her sixties with active or convalescent COVID-19. The rearrangement uses TRBV12-2 and TRBJ2-1; the table gives TRBD1 as D, unverified against the DNA. TRBV12-2 is a recognized pseudogene. CDR3 DNA: TGTGCAAGTCGCTTAATAGGGGTCAACAATGAGCAGTTCTTC. Residues: CASRLIGVNNEQFF.